This T cell receptor beta chain stems from a study of vaccination effects on CD4 cells after COVID-19. Study-level background: Post-vaccine specimens were collected at a median of 72 days following the second dose. It was with about 10 IU/ml IL-2 and around 10 ug/ml peptides that a few million PBMC per well were cultured. Findings of the study overall: Cross-reactivity with common cold coronaviruses was shown by only 1 of 255 vaccine-induced clones in healthy vaccinees.

Only a few counts were recorded for this clone. The antigen remains undetermined. With 4 bases clipped from V and 1 base from J, the junction kept 6 bases outside the gene matches. Germline values: CDR1 MNHNS, CDR2 SASEGT. The CDR3 extends over 17 amino acids. Culture lasted roughly 9 days before CD4+ T cell isolation. Two-dose BNT162b2 or mRNA-1273 vaccination was given to participants. Previously uninfected by SARS-CoV-2, the vaccine recipients also showed negative nucleocapsid antibodies. Clones were sequenced by immunoSEQ multiplex PCR, and TCRdb holds only the in-frame ones, with some missing. The sample has tens of thousands of clones, approximately 80% seen once; the top ten hold 4.3%.

The starting material was CD4+ T cells from PBMCs cultured without peptide, obtained after COVID-19 vaccination. This sequence was found in a human donor who received a COVID-19 vaccine. The V call is TRBV6-1, the J call TRBJ1-6; TRBD1 matches 8 bases. CDR3 region: CASSGGQGVSYNSPLHF. Written as DNA, the CDR3 is TGTGCCAGCAGTGGCGGACAGGGAGTGTCCTATAATTCACCCCTCCACTTT.